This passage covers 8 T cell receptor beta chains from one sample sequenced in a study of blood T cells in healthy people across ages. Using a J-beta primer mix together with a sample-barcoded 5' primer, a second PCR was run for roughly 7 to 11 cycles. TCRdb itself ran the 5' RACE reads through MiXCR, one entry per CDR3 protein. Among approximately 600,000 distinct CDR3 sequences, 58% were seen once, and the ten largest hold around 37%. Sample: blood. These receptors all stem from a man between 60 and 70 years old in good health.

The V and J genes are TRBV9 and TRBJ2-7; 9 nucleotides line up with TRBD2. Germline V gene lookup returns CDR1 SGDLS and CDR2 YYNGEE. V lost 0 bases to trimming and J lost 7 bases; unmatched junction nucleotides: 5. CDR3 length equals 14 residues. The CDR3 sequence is CASSVGSLAGEQYF. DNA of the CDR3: TGTGCCAGCAGCGTAGGGTCCCTAGCGGGGGAGCAGTACTTC. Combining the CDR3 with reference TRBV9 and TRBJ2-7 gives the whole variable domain DSGVTQTPKHLITATGQRVTLRCSPRSGDLSVYWYQQSLDQGLQFLIQYYNGEERAKGNILERFSAQQFPDLHSELNLSSLELGDSALYFCASSVGSLAGEQYFGPGTRLTVT.

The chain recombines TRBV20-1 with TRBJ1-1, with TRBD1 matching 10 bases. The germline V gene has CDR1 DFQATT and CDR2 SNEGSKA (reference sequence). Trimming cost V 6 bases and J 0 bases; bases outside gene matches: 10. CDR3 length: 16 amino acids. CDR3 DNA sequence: TGCAGTGCATTGGCCGGGACAGGGGCTATGAACACTGAAGCTTTCTTT. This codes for CSALAGTGAMNTEAFF.

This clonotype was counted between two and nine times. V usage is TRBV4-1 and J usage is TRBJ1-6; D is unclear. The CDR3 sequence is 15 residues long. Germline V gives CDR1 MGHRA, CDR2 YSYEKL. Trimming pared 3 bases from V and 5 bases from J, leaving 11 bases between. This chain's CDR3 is CASSHPPAHNSPLHF. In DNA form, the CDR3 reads TGCGCCAGCAGCCATCCCCCTGCTCATAATTCACCCCTCCACTTT.

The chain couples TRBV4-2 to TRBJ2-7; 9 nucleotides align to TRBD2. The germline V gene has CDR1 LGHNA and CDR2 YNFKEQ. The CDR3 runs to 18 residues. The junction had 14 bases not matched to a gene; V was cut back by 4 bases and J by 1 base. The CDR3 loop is CASSRDPLAGLGSYEQYF. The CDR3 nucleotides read TGTGCCAGCAGCCGGGACCCCCTAGCGGGGTTAGGGTCCTACGAGCAGTACTTC.

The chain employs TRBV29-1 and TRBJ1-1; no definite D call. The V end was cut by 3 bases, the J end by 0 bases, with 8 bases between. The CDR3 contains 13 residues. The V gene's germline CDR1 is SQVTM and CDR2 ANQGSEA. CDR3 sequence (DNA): TGCAGCGTTGAGAGATTTATGAACACTGAAGCTTTCTTT. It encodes CSVERFMNTEAFF.

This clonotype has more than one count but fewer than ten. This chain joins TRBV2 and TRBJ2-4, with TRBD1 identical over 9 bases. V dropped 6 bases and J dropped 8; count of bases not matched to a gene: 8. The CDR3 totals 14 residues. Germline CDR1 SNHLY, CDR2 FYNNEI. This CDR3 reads CASSADRGVYIQYF. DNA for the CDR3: TGTGCCAGCAGCGCGGACAGGGGAGTATACATTCAGTACTTC.

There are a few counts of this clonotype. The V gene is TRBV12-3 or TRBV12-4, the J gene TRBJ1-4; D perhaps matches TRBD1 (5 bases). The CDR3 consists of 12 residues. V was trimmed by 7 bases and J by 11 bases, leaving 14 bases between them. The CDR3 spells CASTPRVDKLFF. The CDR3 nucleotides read TGTGCCAGCACCCCCAGGGTCGACAAACTGTTTTTT.

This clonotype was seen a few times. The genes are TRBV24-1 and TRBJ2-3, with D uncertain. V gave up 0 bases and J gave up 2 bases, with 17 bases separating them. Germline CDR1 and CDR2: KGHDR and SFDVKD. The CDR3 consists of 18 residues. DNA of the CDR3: TGTGCCACCAGTGATTTGCAAGGCCTAGTAGGAAACACAGATACGCAGTATTTT. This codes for CATSDLQGLVGNTDTQYF.